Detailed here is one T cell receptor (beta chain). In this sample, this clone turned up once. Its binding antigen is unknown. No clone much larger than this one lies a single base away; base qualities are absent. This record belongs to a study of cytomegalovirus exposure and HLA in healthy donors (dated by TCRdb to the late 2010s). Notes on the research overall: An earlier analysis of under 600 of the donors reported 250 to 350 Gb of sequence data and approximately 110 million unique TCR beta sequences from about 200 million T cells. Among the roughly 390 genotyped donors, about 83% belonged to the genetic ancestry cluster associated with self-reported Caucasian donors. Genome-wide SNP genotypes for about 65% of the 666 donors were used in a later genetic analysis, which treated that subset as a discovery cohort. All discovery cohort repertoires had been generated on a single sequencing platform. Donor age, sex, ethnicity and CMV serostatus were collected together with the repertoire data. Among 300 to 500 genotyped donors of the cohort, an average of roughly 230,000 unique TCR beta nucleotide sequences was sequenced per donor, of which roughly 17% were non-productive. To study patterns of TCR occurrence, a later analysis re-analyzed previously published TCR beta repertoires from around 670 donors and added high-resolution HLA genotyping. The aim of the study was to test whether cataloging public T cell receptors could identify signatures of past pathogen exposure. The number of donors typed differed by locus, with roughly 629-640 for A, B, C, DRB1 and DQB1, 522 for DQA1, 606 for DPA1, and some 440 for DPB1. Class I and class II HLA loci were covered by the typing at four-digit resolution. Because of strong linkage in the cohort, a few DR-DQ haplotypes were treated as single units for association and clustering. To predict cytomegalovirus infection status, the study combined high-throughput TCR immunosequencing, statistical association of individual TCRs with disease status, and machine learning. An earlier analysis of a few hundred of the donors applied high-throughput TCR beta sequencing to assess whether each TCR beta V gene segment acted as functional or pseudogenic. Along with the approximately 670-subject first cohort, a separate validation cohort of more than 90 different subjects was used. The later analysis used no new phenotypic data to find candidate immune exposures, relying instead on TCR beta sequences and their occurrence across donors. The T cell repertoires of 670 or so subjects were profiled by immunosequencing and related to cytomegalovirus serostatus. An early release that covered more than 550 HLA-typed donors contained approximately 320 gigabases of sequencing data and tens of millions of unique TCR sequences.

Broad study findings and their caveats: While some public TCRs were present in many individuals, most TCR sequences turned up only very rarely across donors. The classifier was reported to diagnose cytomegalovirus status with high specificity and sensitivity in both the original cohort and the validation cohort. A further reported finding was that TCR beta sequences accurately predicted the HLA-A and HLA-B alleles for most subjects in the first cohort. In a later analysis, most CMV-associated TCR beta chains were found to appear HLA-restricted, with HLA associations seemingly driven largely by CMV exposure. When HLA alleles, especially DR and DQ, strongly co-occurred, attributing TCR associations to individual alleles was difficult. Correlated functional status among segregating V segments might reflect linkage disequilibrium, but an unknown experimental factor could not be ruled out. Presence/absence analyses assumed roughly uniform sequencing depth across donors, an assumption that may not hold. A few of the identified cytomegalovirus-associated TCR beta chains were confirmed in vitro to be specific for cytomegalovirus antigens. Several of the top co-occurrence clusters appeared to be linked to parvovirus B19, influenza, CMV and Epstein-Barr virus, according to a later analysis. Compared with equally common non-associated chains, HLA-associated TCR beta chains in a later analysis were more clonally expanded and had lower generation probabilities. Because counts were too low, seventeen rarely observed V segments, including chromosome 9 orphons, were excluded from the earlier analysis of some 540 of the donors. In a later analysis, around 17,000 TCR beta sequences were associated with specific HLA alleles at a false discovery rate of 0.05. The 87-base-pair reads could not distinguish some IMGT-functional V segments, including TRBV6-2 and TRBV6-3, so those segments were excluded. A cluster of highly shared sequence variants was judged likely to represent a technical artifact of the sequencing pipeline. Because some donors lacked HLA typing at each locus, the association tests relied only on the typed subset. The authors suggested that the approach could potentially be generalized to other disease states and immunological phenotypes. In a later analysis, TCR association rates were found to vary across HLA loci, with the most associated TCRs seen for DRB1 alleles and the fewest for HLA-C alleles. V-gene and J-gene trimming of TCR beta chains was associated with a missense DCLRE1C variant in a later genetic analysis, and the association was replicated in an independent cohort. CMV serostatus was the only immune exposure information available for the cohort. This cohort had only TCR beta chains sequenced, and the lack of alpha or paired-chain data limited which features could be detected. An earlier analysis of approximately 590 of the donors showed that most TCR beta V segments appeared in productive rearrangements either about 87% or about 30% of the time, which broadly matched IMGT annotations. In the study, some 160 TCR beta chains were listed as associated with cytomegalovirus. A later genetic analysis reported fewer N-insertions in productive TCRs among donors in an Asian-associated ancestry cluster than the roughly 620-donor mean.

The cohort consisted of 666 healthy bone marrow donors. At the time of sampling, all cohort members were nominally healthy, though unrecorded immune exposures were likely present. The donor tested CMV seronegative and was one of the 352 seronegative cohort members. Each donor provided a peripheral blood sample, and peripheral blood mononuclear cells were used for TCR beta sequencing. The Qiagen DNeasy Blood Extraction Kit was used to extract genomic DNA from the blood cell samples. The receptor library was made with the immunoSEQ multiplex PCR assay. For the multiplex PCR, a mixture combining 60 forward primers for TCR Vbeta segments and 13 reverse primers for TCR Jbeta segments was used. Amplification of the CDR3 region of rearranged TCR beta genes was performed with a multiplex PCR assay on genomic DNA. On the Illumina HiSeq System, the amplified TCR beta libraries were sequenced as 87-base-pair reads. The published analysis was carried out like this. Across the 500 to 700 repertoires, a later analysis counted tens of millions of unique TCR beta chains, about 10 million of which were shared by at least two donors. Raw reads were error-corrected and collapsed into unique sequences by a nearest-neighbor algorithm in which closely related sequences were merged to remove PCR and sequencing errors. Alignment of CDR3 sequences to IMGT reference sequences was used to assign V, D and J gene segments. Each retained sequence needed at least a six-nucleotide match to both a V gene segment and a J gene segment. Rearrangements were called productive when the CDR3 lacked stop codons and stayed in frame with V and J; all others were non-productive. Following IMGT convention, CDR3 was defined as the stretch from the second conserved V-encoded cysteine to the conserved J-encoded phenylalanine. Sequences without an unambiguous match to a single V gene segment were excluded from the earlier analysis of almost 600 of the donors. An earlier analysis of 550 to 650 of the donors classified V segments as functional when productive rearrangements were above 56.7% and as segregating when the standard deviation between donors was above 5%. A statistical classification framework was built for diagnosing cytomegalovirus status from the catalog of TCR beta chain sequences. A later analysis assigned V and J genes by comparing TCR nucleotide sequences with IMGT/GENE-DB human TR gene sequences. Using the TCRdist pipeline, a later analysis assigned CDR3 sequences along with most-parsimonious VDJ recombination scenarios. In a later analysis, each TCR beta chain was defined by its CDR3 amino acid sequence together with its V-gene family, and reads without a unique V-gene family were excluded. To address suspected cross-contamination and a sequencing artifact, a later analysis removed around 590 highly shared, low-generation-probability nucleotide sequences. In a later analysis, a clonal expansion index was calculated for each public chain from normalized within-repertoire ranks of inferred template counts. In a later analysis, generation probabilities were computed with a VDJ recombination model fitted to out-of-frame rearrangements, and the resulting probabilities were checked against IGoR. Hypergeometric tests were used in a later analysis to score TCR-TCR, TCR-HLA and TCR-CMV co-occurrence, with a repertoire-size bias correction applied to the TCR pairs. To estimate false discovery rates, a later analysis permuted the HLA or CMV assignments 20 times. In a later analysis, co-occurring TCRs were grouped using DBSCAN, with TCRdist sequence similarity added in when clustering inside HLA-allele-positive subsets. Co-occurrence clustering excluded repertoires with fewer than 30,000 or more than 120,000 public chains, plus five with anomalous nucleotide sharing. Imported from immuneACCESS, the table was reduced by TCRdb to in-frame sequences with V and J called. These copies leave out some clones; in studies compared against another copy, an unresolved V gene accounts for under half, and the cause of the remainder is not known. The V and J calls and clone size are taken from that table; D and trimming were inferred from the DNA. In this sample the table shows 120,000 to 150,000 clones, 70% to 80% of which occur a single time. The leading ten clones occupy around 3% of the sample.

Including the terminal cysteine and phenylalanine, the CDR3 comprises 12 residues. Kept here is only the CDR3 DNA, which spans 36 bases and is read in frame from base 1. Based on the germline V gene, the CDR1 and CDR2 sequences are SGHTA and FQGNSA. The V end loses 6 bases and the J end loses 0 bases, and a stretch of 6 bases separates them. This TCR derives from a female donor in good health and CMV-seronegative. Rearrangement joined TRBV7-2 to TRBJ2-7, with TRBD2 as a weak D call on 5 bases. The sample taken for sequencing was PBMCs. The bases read TGTGCCAGCAGTCGGGGCTCCTACGAGCAGTACTTC. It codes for CASSRGSYEQYF.